Listed below are T cell receptor beta chains from one sample, sequenced in a study of shared clonotypes between healthy human individuals. The data were produced by immunoSEQ multiplex PCR, yet TCRdb's version contains in-frame clones alone and is incomplete. The sample contains about 640,000 clones, approximately 75% of which appear only once. Source material: memory CD4+ T cells sorted from blood. These receptors were collected from a woman between 25 and 40 years old in good health. Each CDR3 is given with its conserved first and last residue. D genes are given only for firm matches. The listing skips clone size in some rows; elsewhere it reads once, few, many or a size class.

d_call j_call clone_size v_call cdr3_aa cdr3_nt
TRBD1 TRBJ1-1 - TRBV5-1 CASTRTQGATEAFF TGCGCCAGCACTAGAACCCAGGGGGCGACTGAAGCTTTCTTT
TRBD2 TRBJ2-7 - TRBV6-6 CASSPQTSGRLEQYF TGTGCCAGCAGCCCCCAGACTAGCGGGAGGCTCGAGCAGTACTTC
TRBD1 TRBJ2-4 few TRBV7-2 CASSDRGLAKNIQYF TGTGCCAGCAGCGACAGGGGGCTAGCCAAAAACATTCAGTACTTC
TRBD1 TRBJ2-5 - TRBV5-1 CASSFSTGEETQYF TGCGCCAGCAGCTTTTCCACAGGGGAAGAGACCCAGTACTTC
- TRBJ2-3 - TRBV5-1 CASSLGRGSTDTQYF TGCGCCAGCAGCTTGGGACGGGGTAGCACAGATACGCAGTATTTT
- TRBJ2-7 - TRBV5-6 CASSPYRKLYGEYEQYF TGTGCCAGCAGCCCGTACAGGAAACTCTACGGGGAATACGAGCAGTACTTC
- TRBJ1-5 - TRBV6-1 CATRPDLTSNQPQHF TGTGCCACCAGACCTGACTTGACCAGCAATCAGCCCCAGCATTTT
- TRBJ1-4 - TRBV10-2 CASSEGQGNEKLFF TGCGCCAGCAGTGAAGGGCAGGGTAATGAAAAACTGTTTTTT
- TRBJ1-3 - TRBV11-1 CASSLGLARTIYF TGTGCCAGCAGCTTGGGGTTGGCCAGAACCATATATTTT
TRBD2 TRBJ2-1 - TRBV9 CASSVGVAGGHYNEQFF TGTGCCAGCAGCGTAGGGGTAGCGGGAGGCCACTACAATGAGCAGTTCTTC
- TRBJ1-1 - TRBV29-1 CSVGVWGTEAFF TGCAGCGTTGGAGTTTGGGGAACTGAAGCTTTCTTT
- TRBJ2-7 - TRBV4-2 CASSQDISYEQYF TGTGCCAGCAGCCAAGATATTTCCTACGAGCAGTACTTC
- TRBJ2-3 - TRBV9 CASSIKTQPSDTQYF TGTGCCAGCAGCATCAAGACCCAGCCCAGCGATACGCAGTATTTT
- TRBJ2-7 - TRBV6-5 CASSKQGRSDEQYF TGTGCCAGCAGTAAACAGGGGAGGAGCGACGAGCAGTACTTC
TRBD2 TRBJ2-7 - TRBV7-2 CASSPSGLVAYEQYF TGTGCCAGCAGCCCATCGGGACTAGTCGCGTACGAGCAGTACTTC
TRBD1 TRBJ1-3 few TRBV7-9 CASSLRQGANTIYF TGTGCCAGCAGCTTACGCCAGGGGGCAAACACCATATATTTT
TRBD1 TRBJ2-7 - TRBV18 CASSPRTGRTYEQYF TGTGCCAGCTCACCACGGACAGGGCGCACCTACGAGCAGTACTTC
- TRBJ2-1 - TRBV7-2 CASSPSSAPYNEQFF TGTGCCAGCAGCCCTTCTAGCGCACCCTACAATGAGCAGTTCTTC
TRBD1 TRBJ2-5 - TRBV2 CASRRDSGETQYF TGTGCCAGCAGACGGGACAGCGGAGAGACCCAGTACTTC
- TRBJ2-5 once TRBV20-1 CRVQGFETQYF TGCAGGGTCCAGGGGTTCGAGACCCAGTACTTC
TRBD2 TRBJ2-3 - TRBV28 CASSSRRIAGARDTQYF TGTGCCAGCAGTTCTAGGAGAATAGCGGGAGCAAGAGATACGCAGTATTTT
- TRBJ2-1 once TRBV20-1 CSAKGGDEQFF TGCAGTGCTAAGGGGGGTGATGAGCAGTTCTTC
- TRBJ2-4 - TRBV5-1 CASSLGQSMAKNIQYF TGCGCCAGCAGCTTGGGACAGTCGATGGCCAAAAACATTCAGTACTTC
TRBD2 TRBJ2-5 - TRBV14 CASSRLAGRETQYF TGTGCCAGCAGCCGACTAGCGGGAAGAGAGACCCAGTACTTC
- TRBJ1-1 - TRBV7-2 CASRSGRVNTEAFF TGTGCCAGCAGGTCGGGCAGGGTGAACACTGAAGCTTTCTTT
- TRBJ1-1 - TRBV5-5 CASSSWGLNTEAFF TGTGCCAGCAGCTCGTGGGGATTGAACACTGAAGCTTTCTTT
- TRBJ2-7 few TRBV29-1 CSVQGSPSYEQYF TGCAGCGTTCAGGGTTCACCCTCCTACGAGCAGTACTTC
- TRBJ1-2 few TRBV7-2 CASSLEGTDGYTF TGTGCCAGCAGCTTAGAGGGGACGGATGGCTACACCTTC
- TRBJ1-2 - TRBV5-1 CASSFARGSRVGYTF TGCGCCAGCAGCTTTGCTCGTGGCAGTAGGGTTGGCTACACCTTC
- TRBJ2-5 once TRBV9 CASSVGFQETQYF TGTGCCAGCAGCGTCGGGTTCCAAGAGACCCAGTACTTC
TRBD2 TRBJ2-1 - TRBV19 CASIGEGNEQFF TGTGCCAGTATTGGGGAGGGCAATGAGCAGTTCTTC
TRBD2 TRBJ2-7 - TRBV15 CATSRDGGRSYEQYF TGTGCCACCAGCAGAGATGGCGGGAGGTCTTACGAGCAGTACTTC
TRBD2 TRBJ2-2 few TRBV14 CASSQAFRSGRNTGELFF TGTGCCAGCAGCCAGGCCTTTCGTAGCGGGCGGAACACCGGGGAGCTGTTTTTT
- TRBJ2-1 - TRBV11-2 CASSATPGSLIIGHEQFF TGTGCCAGCAGCGCTACTCCAGGGTCATTGATCATCGGCCATGAGCAGTTCTTC